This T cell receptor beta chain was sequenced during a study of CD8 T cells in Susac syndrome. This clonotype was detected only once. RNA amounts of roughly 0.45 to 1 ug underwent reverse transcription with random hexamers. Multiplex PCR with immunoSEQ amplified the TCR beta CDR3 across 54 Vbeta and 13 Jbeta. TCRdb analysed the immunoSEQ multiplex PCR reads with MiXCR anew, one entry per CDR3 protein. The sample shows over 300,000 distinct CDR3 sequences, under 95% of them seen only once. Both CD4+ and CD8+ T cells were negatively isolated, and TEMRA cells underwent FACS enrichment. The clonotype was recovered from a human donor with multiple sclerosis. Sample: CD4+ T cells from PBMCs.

CDR3 nucleotide sequence: TGCAGTGCCCCTTTCCCGCAGGGGGGAATCAGGACCGGGGAGCTGTTTTTT. This sequence encodes CSAPFPQGGIRTGELFF. V usage is TRBV20-1 and J usage is TRBJ2-2, with a tentative D call TRBD1 (7 bases). The CDR3 sequence is 17 residues long. V was clipped by 6 bases and J by 5 bases, with 25 bases between them. The germline CDR1 and CDR2 sequences are DFQATT and SNEGSKA (reference sequence).